A single sample is the source of the 12 T cell receptor beta chains below, sequenced in a study of cytomegalovirus exposure and HLA in healthy donors. Researchers ran the PCR with 60 Vbeta and 13 Jbeta primers. Assay: immunoSEQ multiplex PCR; the TCRdb copy retains only in-frame clones and omits some. The sample yields approximately 150,000 clones, roughly 80% seen once. Sequenced sample: PBMCs. These receptors came from a boy aged 2 to 10 in good health and CMV-seronegative.

The gene calls are TRBV27 and TRBJ2-3, with TRBD2 identical over 9 bases. CDR3 length: 16 residues. Trimming took 4 bases from V and 1 from J; bases not matched to a gene: 6. Germline V gene data show CDR1 as MNHEY and CDR2 as SMNVEV (reference sequence). CDR3 loop: CASSSLIAGGTDTQYF. The DNA of the CDR3 is TGTGCCAGCAGTTCCCTAATAGCGGGGGGCACAGATACGCAGTATTTT.

V and J are TRBV15 and TRBJ1-2; D unclear. The CDR3 has 13 amino acids. Germline assignment: CDR1 LNHNV and CDR2 YYDKDF (reference sequence). Trimming took 4 bases from V and 6 from J, leaving 12 bases between them. The CDR3: CATSIGVMDGYTF. CDR3 DNA: TGTGCCACCAGCATCGGGGTAATGGATGGCTACACCTTC.

The chain uses TRBV30 and TRBJ1-6; 8 bases are shared with TRBD1. The germline V gene has CDR1 GTSNPN and CDR2 SVGIG (reference sequence). The CDR3 contains 14 residues. The trim removed 3 bases at V and 8 bases at J, leaving 6 bases unmatched. CDR3 region: CAWSQDREYSPLHF. CDR3 DNA sequence: TGTGCCTGGAGCCAGGACAGGGAATATTCACCCCTCCACTTT.

The genes are TRBV11-3 and TRBJ1-1, with 10 bases identical to TRBD1. V was pared by 4 bases and J by 7 bases, with 6 bases of the junction left unmatched. This CDR3 has 14 residues. Germline CDR1 and CDR2: SGHNT and YENEEA. The DNA of the CDR3 is TGTGCCAGCAGCTCACCCGGGACAGGGGATGAAGCTTTCTTT. Its translation: CASSSPGTGDEAFF.

The chain uses TRBV2 and TRBJ1-5; tentative D call: TRBD1 (5 bases). The CDR3 runs to 14 residues. In germline, CDR1 is SNHLY, CDR2 FYNNEI. Between the trimmed V and J ends, which lost 4 bases and 7 bases, there was a span of 14 bases. The CDR3 DNA sequence: TGTGCCAGCAGTGTAGGCCAGGGAAACCAGCCCCAGCATTTT. Its protein is CASSVGQGNQPQHF.

The rearrangement uses TRBV27 and TRBJ1-5; 7 bases map to TRBD1. The J segment lost 4 bases and the V segment lost 0 bases, leaving 3 bases of the junction unmatched. Germline-derived CDR1 and CDR2 are MNHEY and SMNVEV (reference sequence). This CDR3 contains 15 residues. The CDR3, as DNA: TGTGCCAGCAGTTTATCCCCACAGGGGAATCAGCCCCAGCATTTT. It translates to CASSLSPQGNQPQHF.

The chain is built from TRBV4-1 and TRBJ1-3; 9 bases are a match to TRBD1. CDR3 length: 17 residues. With V trimmed by 3 bases and J by 0 bases, 6 bases remained unmatched. The germline gives CDR1 MGHRA, CDR2 YSYEKL. DNA for the CDR3: TGCGCCAGCAGCCAGGGGGACAGGGCGACCTCTGGAAACACCATATATTTT. The encoded protein is CASSQGDRATSGNTIYF.

This chain links TRBV4-1 with TRBJ2-3; 8 bases line up with TRBD2. V lost 0 bases, J lost 2 bases, and 4 bases stayed unmatched. This CDR3 is 16 amino acids long. Germline V gene data show CDR1 as MGHRA and CDR2 as YSYEKL. As DNA, the CDR3 is TGCGCCAGCAGCCAAGAACTTAGCGGGACCACAGATACGCAGTATTTT. Translating gives CASSQELSGTTDTQYF.

This chain links TRBV6-1 with TRBJ2-5; 8 nucleotides match TRBD2. The V and J ends lost 4 bases and 1 base, in that order; junction bases with no gene match: 5. CDR3 size: 15 residues. Germline CDR1 is MNHNS and CDR2 is SASEGT. CDR3 DNA sequence: TGTGCCAGCAGTGCCAGCGGGGGTACCCAAGAGACCCAGTACTTC. It translates to CASSASGGTQETQYF.

The rearrangement joins TRBV28 to TRBJ2-7; D not certain. V was trimmed by 5 bases and J by 3 bases, leaving 5 bases between them. CDR1 and CDR2 from the germline V gene are MDHEN and SYDVKM. The CDR3 has 11 amino acids. CDR3 in amino acids: CASSGHYEQYF. DNA of the CDR3: TGTGCCAGCAGTGGGCACTACGAGCAGTACTTC.

This chain connects TRBV7-2 to TRBJ2-5; weak D call: TRBD1 (6 bases). V was shortened by 5 bases and J by 1 base, with 11 bases between the two germline ends. Germline loops: CDR1 SGHTA, CDR2 FQGNSA. CDR3 length: 14 amino acids. CDR3 sequence reads: CASSRTGLQETQYF. Written as DNA, the CDR3 is TGTGCCAGCAGCCGCACAGGGCTCCAAGAGACCCAGTACTTC.

The CDR3 DNA reads as TGTGCCAGCAGCTTAGTTTATTCAGATTACCTCCACTTT. This codes for CASSLVYSDYLHF. The chain has TRBV7-9 and TRBJ1-6; unclear D gene. V was cut by 1 base and J by 15 bases, with 13 bases left in between. This CDR3 region has 13 residues. CDR1 and CDR2 (germline): SEHNR, FQNEAQ (reference sequence).